This T cell receptor (beta chain) was identified in a study of T-cell memory formation after mild COVID-19 (dated by TCRdb to about 2021). A note on the overall study: Most TCR sequence clusters were specific to one of the two donors. T-cell clones expanding and contracting after mild COVID-19 in a couple of donors were tracked by longitudinal TCRalpha and TCRbeta repertoire sequencing. Two young, previously healthy adult volunteers made up the cohort, one male and one female.

As for this clonotype: It lacks a known antigen. Base qualities are not at hand, and no much larger clone is one base apart.

Instrument on record: Illumina NovaSeq 6000. TCRalpha and TCRbeta cDNA libraries were built by 5'RACE with constant-segment primers, adding sample barcodes and unique molecular identifiers. RNA was extracted from every sample with Trizol reagent. Amplification of the libraries took two PCR steps, and the second step added a second sample barcode plus Illumina TruSeq adapters. Sequencing of the libraries was done on an Illumina NovaSeq, producing 2 x 150 bp paired-end reads. As for the original processing: Demultiplexing of reads and collapsing into UMI-guided consensus sequences were performed with migec v1.2.7. With mixcr v2.1.11, UMI consensuses were aligned to TRA and TRB V and J templates and assembled into clonotypes. A clonotype was counted as expanded or contracted only if both edgeR and NoisET called the change significant, with noise models trained on biological replicates. For edgeR calls, the cutoffs were a false discovery rate-adjusted p below 0.01 and a log2 fold-change threshold of 1. As an exploratory analysis of dynamics, max-normalized trajectories of the 1000 most abundant clonotypes were examined by PCA with hierarchical clustering. Separately sequenced CD4+ and CD8+ repertoires were used to assign the CD4 or CD8 phenotype of responding clones. Using fastp at Q25 and MiXCR, TCRdb reprocessed the public reads and kept productive beta chains. One record per CDR3 amino acid sequence lists the most common genes and DNA. TCRdb's processing, not the authors', yielded these V and J calls. The sample includes about 260,000 distinct CDR3 sequences, with 15% to 20% observed a single time. Roughly 23% of the sample is held by the ten biggest clonotypes.

Study-wide findings and limitations: The study covered only two mild cases, and larger cohorts including severe cases with pre-infection samples were considered necessary. SARS-CoV-2 specificity was not confirmed for the second-wave clones peaking on day 37. From day 15 to 85, contracting clones showed balanced CD4/CD8 phenotypes, whereas a second wave of clones that expanded from day 15 to 37 leaned towards CD4+. Some responding clones were detected in pre-infection memory, suggesting pre-existing cross-reactive memory T cells joined the SARS-CoV-2 response. Contracting CD4+ clones appeared mostly in the CM and EM memory subsets, whereas CD8+ clones were enriched in EMRA.

For CDR1 and CDR2, the germline V gene (reference sequence) lists GTSNPN and SVGIG. Counted from cysteine to phenylalanine, this CDR3 has 14 amino acids. Kept here is only the CDR3 DNA, which spans 42 bases and is read in frame from base 1. Cut back by 3 bases and 6 bases, the V and J ends lie 15 bases apart. Ficoll-Paque density gradient centrifugation was used to isolate PBMCs. This chain joins TRBV30 to TRBJ1-5, with TRBD1 perhaps the D gene, on 5 matching bases. The specimen sequenced was PBMCs or a T cell subset sorted from them (not recorded which). The origin of this receptor is a man between 18 and 35 years old who had mild COVID-19 (a few samples of this study predate the infection). The sample titles of this study are shuffled in the database, so cell type and time point are left out; the donor was told from shared clones. The DNA sequence is TGTGCCTGGAGGCCCCCCGGGACGGCTCAGCCCCAGCATTTT. It translates to CAWRPPGTAQPQHF. The variable domain in full, with residues beyond the CDR3 obtained from the reference TRBV30 and TRBJ1-5 genes, is SQTIHQWPATLVQPVGSPLSLECTVEGTSNPNLYWYRQAAGRGLQLLFYSVGIGQISSEVPQNLSASRPQDRQFILSSKKLLLSDSGFYLCAWRPPGTAQPQHFGDGTRLSIL.